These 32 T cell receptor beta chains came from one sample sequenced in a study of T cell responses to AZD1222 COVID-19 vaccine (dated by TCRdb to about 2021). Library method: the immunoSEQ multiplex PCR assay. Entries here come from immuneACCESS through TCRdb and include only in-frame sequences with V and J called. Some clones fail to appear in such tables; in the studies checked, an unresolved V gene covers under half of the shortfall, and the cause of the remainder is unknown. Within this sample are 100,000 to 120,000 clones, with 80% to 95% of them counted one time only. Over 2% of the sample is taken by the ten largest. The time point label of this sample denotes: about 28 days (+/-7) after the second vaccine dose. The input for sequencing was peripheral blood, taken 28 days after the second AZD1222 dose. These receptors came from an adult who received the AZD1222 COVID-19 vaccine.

The CDR3 reads CASSLGPAGGQQTQYF. CDR3 DNA: TGCGCCAGCAGCTTGGGTCCCGCGGGGGGCCAGCAGACCCAGTACTTC. The chain employs TRBV5-1 and TRBJ2-5, with 8 positions matching TRBD2. The V gene's germline CDR1 is SGHRS and CDR2 YFSETQ. The CDR3 loop spans 16 amino acids. Germline trimming cut 0 bases from V and 6 bases from J; bases unmatched to any gene: 10.

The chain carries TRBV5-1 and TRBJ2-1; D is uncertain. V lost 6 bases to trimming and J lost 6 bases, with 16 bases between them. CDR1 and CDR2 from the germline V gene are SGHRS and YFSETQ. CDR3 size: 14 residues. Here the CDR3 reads CASTITYPTNEQFF. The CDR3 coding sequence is TGCGCCAGCACGATTACTTACCCGACCAATGAGCAGTTCTTC.

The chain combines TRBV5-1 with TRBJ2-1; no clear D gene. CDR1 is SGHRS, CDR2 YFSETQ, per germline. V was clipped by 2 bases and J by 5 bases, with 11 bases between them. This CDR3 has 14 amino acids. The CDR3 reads CASSFRPRDNEQFF. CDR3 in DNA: TGCGCCAGCAGCTTCCGGCCCCGTGACAATGAGCAGTTCTTC.

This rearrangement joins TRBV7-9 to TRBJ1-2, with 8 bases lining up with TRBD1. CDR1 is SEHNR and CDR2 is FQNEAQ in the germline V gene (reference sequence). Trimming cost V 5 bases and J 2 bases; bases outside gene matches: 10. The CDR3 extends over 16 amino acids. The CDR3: CASSESPGQENYGYTF. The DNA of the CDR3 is TGTGCCAGCAGCGAATCACCGGGACAGGAAAACTATGGCTACACCTTC.

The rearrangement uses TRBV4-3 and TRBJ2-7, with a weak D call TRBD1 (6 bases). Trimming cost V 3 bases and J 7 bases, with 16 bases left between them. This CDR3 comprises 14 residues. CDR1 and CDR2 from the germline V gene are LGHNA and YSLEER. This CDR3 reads CASSQVQGIVEQYF. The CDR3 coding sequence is TGCGCCAGCAGCCAGGTACAGGGAATAGTTGAGCAGTACTTC.

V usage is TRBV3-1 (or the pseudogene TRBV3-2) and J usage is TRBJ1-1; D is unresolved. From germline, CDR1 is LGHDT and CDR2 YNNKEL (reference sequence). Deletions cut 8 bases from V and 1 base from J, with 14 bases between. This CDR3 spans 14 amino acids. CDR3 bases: TGTGCCAGCTCCCGGGGTGAGGCGAACACTGAAGCTTTCTTT. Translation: CASSRGEANTEAFF.

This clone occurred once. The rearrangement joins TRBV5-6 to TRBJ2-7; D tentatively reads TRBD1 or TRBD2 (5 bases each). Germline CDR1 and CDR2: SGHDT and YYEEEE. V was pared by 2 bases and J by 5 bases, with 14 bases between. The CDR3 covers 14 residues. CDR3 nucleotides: TGTGCCAGCAGCTTCGATGACGGGACGGACGAGCAGTACTTC. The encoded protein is CASSFDDGTDEQYF.

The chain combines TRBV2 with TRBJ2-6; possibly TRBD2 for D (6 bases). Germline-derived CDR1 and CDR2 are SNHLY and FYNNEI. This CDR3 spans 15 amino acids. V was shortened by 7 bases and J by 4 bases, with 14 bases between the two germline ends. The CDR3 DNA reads TGTGCCAGCACTGGAGGGGTGGCCGGGGCCAACGTCCTGACTTTC. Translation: CASTGGVAGANVLTF.

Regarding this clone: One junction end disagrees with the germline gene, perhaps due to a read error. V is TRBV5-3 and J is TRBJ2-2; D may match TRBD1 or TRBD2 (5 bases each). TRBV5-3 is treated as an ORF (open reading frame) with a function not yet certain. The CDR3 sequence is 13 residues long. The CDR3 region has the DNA TGTGCCAGAAGCTTGTGGGACCACCGGGGAGCTGTTTTT. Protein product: CARSLWDHRGAVF.

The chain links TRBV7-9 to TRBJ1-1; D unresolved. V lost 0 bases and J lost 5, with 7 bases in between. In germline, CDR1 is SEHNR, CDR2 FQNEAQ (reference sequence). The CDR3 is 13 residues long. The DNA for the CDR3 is TGTGCCAGCAGCTTAGCCCCAACAACTGAAGCTTTCTTT. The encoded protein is CASSLAPTTEAFF.

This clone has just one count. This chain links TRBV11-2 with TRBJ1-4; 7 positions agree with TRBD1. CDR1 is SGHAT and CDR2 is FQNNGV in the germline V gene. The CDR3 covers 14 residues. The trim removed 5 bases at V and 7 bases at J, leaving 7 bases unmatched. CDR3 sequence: CASSPGGLGEKLFF. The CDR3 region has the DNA TGTGCCAGCAGCCCAGGGGGGCTTGGTGAAAAACTGTTTTTT.

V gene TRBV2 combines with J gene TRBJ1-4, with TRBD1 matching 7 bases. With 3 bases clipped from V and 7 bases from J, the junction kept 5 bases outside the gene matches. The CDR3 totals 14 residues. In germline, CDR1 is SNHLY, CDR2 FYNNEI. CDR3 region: CASSDRTGVEKLFF. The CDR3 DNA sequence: TGTGCCAGCAGTGACAGGACAGGAGTTGAAAAACTGTTTTTT.

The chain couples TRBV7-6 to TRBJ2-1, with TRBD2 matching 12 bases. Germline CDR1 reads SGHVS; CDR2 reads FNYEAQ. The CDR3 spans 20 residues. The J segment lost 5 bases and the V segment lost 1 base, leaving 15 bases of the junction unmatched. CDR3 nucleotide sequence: TGTGCCAGCAGCTTAGGCCCCCCTAGCGGGGGGGCGGGGGCACACAATGAGCAGTTCTTC. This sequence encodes CASSLGPPSGGAGAHNEQFF.

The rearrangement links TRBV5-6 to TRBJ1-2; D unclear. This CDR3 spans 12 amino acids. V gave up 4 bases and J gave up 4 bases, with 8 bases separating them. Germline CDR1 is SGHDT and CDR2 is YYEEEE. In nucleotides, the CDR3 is TGTGCCAGCAGCGCACAGTCCTATGGCTACACCTTC. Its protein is CASSAQSYGYTF.

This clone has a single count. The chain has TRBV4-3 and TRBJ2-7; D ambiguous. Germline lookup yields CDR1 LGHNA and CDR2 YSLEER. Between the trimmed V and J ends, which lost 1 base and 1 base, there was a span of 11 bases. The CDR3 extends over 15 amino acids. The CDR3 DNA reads TGCGCCAGCAGCCAAGTCAGGATTAGTTCCTACGAGCAGTACTTC. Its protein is CASSQVRISSYEQYF.

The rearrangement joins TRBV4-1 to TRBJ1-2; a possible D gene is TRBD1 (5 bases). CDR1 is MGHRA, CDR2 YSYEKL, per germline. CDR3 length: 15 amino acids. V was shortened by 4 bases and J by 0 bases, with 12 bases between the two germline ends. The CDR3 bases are TGCGCCAGCAGCCCGCAGACAGCCGCTAACTATGGCTACACCTTC. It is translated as CASSPQTAANYGYTF.

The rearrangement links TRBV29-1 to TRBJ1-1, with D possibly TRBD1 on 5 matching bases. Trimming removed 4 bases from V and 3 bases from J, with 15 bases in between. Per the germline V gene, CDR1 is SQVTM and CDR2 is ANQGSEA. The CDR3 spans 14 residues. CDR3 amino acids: CSVGGGALYTEAFF. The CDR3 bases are TGCAGCGTTGGAGGCGGGGCCCTATACACTGAAGCTTTCTTT.

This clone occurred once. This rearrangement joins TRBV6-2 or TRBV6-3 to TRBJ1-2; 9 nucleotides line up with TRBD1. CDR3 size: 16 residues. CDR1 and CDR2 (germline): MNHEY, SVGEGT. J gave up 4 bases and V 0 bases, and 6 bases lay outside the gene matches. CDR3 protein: CASSYSGTGSFYGYTF. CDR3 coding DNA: TGTGCCAGCAGTTACTCCGGGACAGGGAGTTTCTATGGCTACACCTTC.

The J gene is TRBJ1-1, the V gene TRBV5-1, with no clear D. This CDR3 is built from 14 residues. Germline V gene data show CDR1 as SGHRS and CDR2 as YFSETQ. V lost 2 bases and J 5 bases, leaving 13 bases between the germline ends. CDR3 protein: CASSFRFQSTEAFF. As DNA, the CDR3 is TGCGCCAGCAGCTTTCGGTTCCAGAGTACTGAAGCTTTCTTT.

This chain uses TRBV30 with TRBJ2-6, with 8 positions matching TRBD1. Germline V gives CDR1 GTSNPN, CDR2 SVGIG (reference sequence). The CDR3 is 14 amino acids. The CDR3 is CGCQGASGANVLTF. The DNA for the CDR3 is TGTGGTTGCCAGGGGGCTTCTGGGGCCAACGTCCTGACTTTC.

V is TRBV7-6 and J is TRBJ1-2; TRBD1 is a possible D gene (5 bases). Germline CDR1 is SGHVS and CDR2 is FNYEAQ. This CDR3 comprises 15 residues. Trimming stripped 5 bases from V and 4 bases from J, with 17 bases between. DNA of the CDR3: TGTGCCAGCAGCCTAGGGACGGTAACTTCCTATGGCTACACCTTC. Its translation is CASSLGTVTSYGYTF.

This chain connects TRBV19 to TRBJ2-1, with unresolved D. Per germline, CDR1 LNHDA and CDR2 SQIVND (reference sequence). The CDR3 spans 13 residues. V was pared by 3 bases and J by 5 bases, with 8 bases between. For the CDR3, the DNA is TGTGCCAGTAGTATGGGCAGAAACAATGAGCAGTTCTTC. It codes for CASSMGRNNEQFF.

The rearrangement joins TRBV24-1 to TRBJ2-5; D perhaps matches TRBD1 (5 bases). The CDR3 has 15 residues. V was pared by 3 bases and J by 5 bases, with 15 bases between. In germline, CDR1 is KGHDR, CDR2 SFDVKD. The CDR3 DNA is TGTGCCACCAGTGATCCGCGACAGTTAGCCGAGACCCAGTACTTC. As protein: CATSDPRQLAETQYF.

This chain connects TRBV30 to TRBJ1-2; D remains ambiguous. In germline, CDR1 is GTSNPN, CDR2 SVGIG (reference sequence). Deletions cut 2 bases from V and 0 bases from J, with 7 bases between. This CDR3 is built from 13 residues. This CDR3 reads CAWSFPANYGYTF. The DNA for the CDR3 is TGTGCCTGGAGTTTTCCGGCTAACTATGGCTACACCTTC.

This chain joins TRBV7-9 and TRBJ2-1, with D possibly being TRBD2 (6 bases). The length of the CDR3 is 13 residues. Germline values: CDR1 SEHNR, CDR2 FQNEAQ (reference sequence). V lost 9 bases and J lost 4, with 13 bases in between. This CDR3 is CASISGLYNEQFF. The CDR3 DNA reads TGTGCCAGTATTAGCGGATTATACAATGAGCAGTTCTTC.

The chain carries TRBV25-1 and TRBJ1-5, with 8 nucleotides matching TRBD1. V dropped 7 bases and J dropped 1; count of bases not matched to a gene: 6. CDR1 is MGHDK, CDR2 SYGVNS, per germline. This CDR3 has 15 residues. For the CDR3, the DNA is TGTGCCAGCAAGACAGGGGACAAAAGCAATCAGCCCCAGCATTTT. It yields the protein CASKTGDKSNQPQHF.

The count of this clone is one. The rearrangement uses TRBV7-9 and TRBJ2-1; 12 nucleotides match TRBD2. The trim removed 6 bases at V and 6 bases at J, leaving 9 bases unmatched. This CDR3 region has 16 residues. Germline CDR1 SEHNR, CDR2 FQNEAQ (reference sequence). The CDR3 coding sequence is TGTGCCAGCAGAGCTAGCGGGGGGGCTGGTCGCAATGAGCAGTTCTTC. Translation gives CASRASGGAGRNEQFF.

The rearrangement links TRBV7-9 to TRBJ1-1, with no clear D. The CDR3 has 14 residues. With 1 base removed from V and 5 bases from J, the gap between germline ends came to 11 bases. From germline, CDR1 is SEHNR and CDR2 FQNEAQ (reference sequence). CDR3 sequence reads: CASSLETVSTEAFF. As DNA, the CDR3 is TGTGCCAGCAGCTTAGAAACAGTGAGTACTGAAGCTTTCTTT.

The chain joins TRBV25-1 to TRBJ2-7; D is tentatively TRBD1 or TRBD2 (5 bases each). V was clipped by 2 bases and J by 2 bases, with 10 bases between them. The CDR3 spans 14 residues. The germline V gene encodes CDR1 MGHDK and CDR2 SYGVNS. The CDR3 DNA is TGTGCCAGCAGTGAAAGGGACCAACCCTACGAGCAGTACTTC. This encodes CASSERDQPYEQYF.

The CDR3 region is CASSPTPVWTEAFF. Written as DNA, the CDR3 is TGTGCCAGCTCACCGACTCCGGTTTGGACTGAAGCTTTCTTT. The chain links TRBV18 to TRBJ1-1; D is uncertain. The CDR3 contains 14 residues. The germline V gene has CDR1 KGHSH and CDR2 LQKENI. The germline V and J ends were trimmed by 3 bases and 5 bases, with 13 bases remaining between them. Filled out from reference TRBV18 and TRBJ1-1, the complete variable domain reads NAGVMQNPRHLVRRRGQEARLRCSPMKGHSHVYWYRQLPEEGLKFMVYLQKENIIDESGMPKERFSAEFPKEGPSILRIQQVVRGDSAAYFCASSPTPVWTEAFFGQGTRLTVV.

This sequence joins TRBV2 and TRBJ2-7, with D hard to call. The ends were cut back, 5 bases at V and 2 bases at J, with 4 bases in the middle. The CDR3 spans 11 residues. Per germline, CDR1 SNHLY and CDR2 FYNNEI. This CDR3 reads CASSYTYEQYF. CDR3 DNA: TGTGCCAGCAGTTATACCTACGAGCAGTACTTC.

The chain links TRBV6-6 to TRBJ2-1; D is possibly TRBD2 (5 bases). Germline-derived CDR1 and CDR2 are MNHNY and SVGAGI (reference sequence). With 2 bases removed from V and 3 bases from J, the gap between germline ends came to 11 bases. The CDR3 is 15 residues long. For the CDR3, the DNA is TGTGCCAGCAGTTACGTAGCGAAGGACTACAATGAGCAGTTCTTC. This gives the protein CASSYVAKDYNEQFF.